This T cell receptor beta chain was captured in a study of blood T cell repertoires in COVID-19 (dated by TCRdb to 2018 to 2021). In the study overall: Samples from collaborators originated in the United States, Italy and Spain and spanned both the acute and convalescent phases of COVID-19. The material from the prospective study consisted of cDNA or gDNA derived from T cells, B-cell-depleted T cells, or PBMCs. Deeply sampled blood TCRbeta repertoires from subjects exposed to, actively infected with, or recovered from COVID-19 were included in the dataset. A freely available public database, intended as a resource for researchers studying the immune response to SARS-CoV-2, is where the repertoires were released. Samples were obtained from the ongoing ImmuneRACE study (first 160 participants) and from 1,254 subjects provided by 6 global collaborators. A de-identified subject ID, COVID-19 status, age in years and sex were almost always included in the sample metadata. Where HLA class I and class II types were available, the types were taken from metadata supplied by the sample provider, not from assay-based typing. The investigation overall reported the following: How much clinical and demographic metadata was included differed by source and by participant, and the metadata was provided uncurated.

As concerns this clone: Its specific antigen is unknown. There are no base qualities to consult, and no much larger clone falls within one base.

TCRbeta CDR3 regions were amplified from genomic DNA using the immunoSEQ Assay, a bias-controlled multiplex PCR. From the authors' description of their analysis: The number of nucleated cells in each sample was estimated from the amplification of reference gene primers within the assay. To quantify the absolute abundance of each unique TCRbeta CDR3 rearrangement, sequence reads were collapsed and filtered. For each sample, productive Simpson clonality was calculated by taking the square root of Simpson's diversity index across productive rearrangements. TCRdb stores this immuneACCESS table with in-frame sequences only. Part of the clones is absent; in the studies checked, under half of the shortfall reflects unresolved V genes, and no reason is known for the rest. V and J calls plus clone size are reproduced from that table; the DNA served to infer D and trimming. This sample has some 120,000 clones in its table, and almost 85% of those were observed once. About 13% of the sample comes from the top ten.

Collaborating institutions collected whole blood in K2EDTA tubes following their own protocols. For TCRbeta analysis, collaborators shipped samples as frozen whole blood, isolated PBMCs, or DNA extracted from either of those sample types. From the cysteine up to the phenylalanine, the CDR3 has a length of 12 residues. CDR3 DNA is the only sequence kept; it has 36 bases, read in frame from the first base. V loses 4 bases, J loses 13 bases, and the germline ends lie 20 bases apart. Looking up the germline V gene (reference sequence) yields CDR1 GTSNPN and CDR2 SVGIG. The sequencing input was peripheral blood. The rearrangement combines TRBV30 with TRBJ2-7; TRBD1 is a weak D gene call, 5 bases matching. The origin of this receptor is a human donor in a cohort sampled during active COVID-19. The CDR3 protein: CAWKWAGAGPYF. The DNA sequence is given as TGTGCCTGGAAGTGGGCAGGTGCAGGGCCTTACTTC.